This T cell receptor beta chain was recovered during a study of beta chain features in type 1 diabetes. Study-level findings and limits: HLA influence on TCRB rearrangement stayed unresolved here.

As for this clone: Its matching antigen is unknown.

Post-sort purity exceeded 95% for all sorted populations. cDNA synthesis used the whole RNA isolate, giving expressed TCRB sequences. TCRdb keeps only in-frame clones here, not all; method: immunoSEQ multiplex PCR. The data contain around 180,000 clones, more than 10% of them singletons. The V gene's germline CDR1 is ENHRY and CDR2 SYGVKD. The V and J ends lost 4 bases and 5 bases, in that order; junction bases with no gene match: 5. The CDR3 loop spans 13 amino acids. The sample consisted of central memory CD4+ T cells from blood. This sequence joins TRBV10-3 and TRBJ2-7, with 7 bases identical to TRBD2. This TCR was sampled from a woman aged 18-29 years in good health. The CDR3 loop reads CAISVERDDEQYF. The CDR3 DNA reads TGTGCCATCAGTGTGGAGCGGGATGACGAGCAGTACTTC.